Presented here are 19 T cell receptor beta chains from one specimen sequenced in a study of shared T cell receptors in the human thymus. Here immunoSEQ multiplex PCR was the method, and the copy in TCRdb shows in-frame clones only, minus some. The sample consists of about 730,000 clones, 70% to 90% of them appearing once. The same sample was also studied in work on human thymus T cells.

Sequences were obtained from thymocytes. These receptors were taken from a girl under three years old with a congenital heart defect.

The chain has TRBV19 and TRBJ1-1; 7 nucleotides match TRBD1. With 5 bases clipped from V and 10 bases from J, the junction kept 25 bases outside the gene matches. This CDR3 has 18 amino acids. Per germline, CDR1 LNHDA and CDR2 SQIVND (reference sequence). CDR3 sequence: CASSLRNEGASPTNGAFF. CDR3 nucleotide sequence: TGTGCCAGTAGTCTCCGAAACGAGGGGGCTAGCCCCACAAACGGAGCTTTCTTT.

The table lists this clone with a few counts. The V gene is TRBV15, the J gene TRBJ2-7, with D tentatively TRBD1 (7 bases). CDR3 length: 15 amino acids. V was trimmed by 1 base and J by 4 bases, leaving 14 bases between them. From germline, CDR1 is LNHNV and CDR2 YYDKDF (reference sequence). The CDR3 sequence is CATSRAGGFQYEQYF. The DNA of the CDR3 is TGTGCCACCAGCAGAGCAGGGGGGTTTCAATACGAGCAGTACTTC.

This sequence joins TRBV6-4 and TRBJ2-1; D perhaps matches TRBD2 (6 bases). The ends were cut back, 8 bases at V and 4 bases at J, with 15 bases in the middle. Germline CDR1 is MRHNA and CDR2 is SNTAGT. The CDR3 extends over 14 amino acids. In nucleotides, the CDR3 is TGTGCCAGCGAACAGGAGGGTCATTACAATGAGCAGTTCTTC. It encodes CASEQEGHYNEQFF.

This chain uses TRBV7-2 with TRBJ1-1; 10 bases fit TRBD1. The V and J ends lost 5 bases and 2 bases, in that order; junction bases with no gene match: 2. The germline V gene encodes CDR1 SGHTA and CDR2 FQGNSA. The CDR3 length is 14 residues. The CDR3 DNA reads as TGTGCCAGCAGCATGACAGGGGGCAACACTGAAGCTTTCTTT. Translating gives CASSMTGGNTEAFF.

This chain uses TRBV4-1 with TRBJ2-6; 10 nucleotides align to TRBD1. CDR3 length: 19 amino acids. Germline assignment: CDR1 MGHRA and CDR2 YSYEKL. V gave up 1 base and J gave up 2 bases; unmatched junction bases: 8. DNA of the CDR3: TGCGCCAGCAGCCAAGCTGAGGACAGGGGGAAGGCTGGGGCCAACGTCCTGACTTTC. Amino acids: CASSQAEDRGKAGANVLTF.

The chain has TRBV15 and TRBJ2-6; TRBD1 agrees at 9 bases. The CDR3 runs to 20 residues. The V gene end was trimmed by 7 bases and the J gene end by 0 bases; junction bases not matched to a gene: 16. Germline values: CDR1 LNHNV, CDR2 YYDKDF (reference sequence). The CDR3 protein is CATKKKPGQGSPSGANVLTF. In DNA, the CDR3 is TGTGCCACCAAGAAGAAACCGGGACAGGGATCTCCCTCTGGGGCCAACGTCCTGACTTTC.

The chain employs TRBV2 and TRBJ2-3, with D uncertain. V was cut by 0 bases and J by 4 bases, with 17 bases left in between. This CDR3 comprises 17 residues. Per the germline V gene, CDR1 is SNHLY and CDR2 is FYNNEI. DNA of the CDR3: TGTGCCAGCAGTGAAGCACGGCAGACAATTGAATCAGATACGCAGTATTTT. Translating gives CASSEARQTIESDTQYF.

This chain joins TRBV5-4 and TRBJ2-1; no definite D call. Trimming removed 0 bases at V and 4 bases at J, with 11 bases between. Germline V CDR1 and CDR2: SGHNT, YYREEE (reference sequence). This CDR3 is 15 amino acids long. CDR3 residues: CASSLVIEEYNEQFF. The CDR3 DNA sequence: TGTGCCAGCAGCTTGGTAATAGAAGAGTACAATGAGCAGTTCTTC.

V usage is TRBV27 and J usage is TRBJ1-1; D possibly corresponds to TRBD1 (5 bases). The CDR3 extends over 16 amino acids. Trimming cost V 4 bases and J 5 bases, with 20 bases left between them. Germline V gene lookup returns CDR1 MNHEY and CDR2 SMNVEV (reference sequence). CDR3 in amino acids: CASSSVLTWGSTEAFF. The CDR3 DNA follows: TGTGCCAGCAGTTCAGTGCTAACCTGGGGCTCTACTGAAGCTTTCTTT.

The V gene is TRBV5-6, the J gene TRBJ1-5; D is uncertain. The germline V gene encodes CDR1 SGHDT and CDR2 YYEEEE. Trimming stripped 0 bases from V and 4 bases from J, with 5 bases between. This CDR3 has 13 amino acids. Here the CDR3 reads CASSLGENQPQHF. Written as DNA, the CDR3 is TGTGCCAGCAGCTTGGGAGAAAATCAGCCCCAGCATTTT.

This clone was found a few times. V is TRBV29-1 and J is TRBJ2-1; D perhaps matches TRBD2 (5 bases). The V end was cut by 5 bases, the J end by 0 bases, with 23 bases between. Germline V gene sequence: CDR1 SQVTM, CDR2 ANQGSEA. This CDR3 is 18 amino acids long. CDR3 protein: CSVWEPSCLATSYNEQFF. CDR3 DNA: TGCAGCGTTTGGGAGCCTTCGTGTCTTGCCACCTCCTACAATGAGCAGTTCTTC.

The genes are TRBV25-1 and TRBJ1-6; D not certain. V lost 3 bases and J lost 10, with 25 bases in between. CDR3 size: 18 residues. Germline CDR1 and CDR2: MGHDK and SYGVNS. The CDR3 spells CASSEEAGQRATSSPLHF. In DNA form, the CDR3 reads TGTGCCAGCAGTGAGGAGGCTGGGCAGCGAGCTACAAGCTCACCCCTCCACTTT.

The genes are TRBV7-3 and TRBJ2-3; D unresolved. V lost 5 bases and J 2 bases, leaving 5 bases between the germline ends. This CDR3 has 12 residues. In germline, CDR1 is SGHTA, CDR2 FQGTGA. The CDR3 reads CASSGSTDTQYF. The CDR3 DNA reads as TGTGCCAGCAGCGGCTCCACAGATACGCAGTATTTT.

This rearrangement joins TRBV9 to TRBJ1-5, with D possibly matching TRBD1 (6 bases). With 0 bases removed from V and 3 bases from J, the gap between germline ends came to 16 bases. The CDR3 extends over 17 amino acids. CDR1 and CDR2 (germline): SGDLS, YYNGEE. Here the CDR3 reads CASSVGPDDRFNQPQHF. The CDR3, as DNA: TGTGCCAGCAGCGTAGGCCCTGACGACAGGTTCAATCAGCCCCAGCATTTT.

This clone has just a few counts. The chain links TRBV5-6 to TRBJ1-3; maybe TRBD1 (5 bases). V lost 0 bases, J lost 5 bases, and 9 bases lay in between. CDR1 and CDR2 from the germline V gene are SGHDT and YYEEEE. The CDR3 runs 14 residues. The CDR3 loop reads CASSLVSDRNTIYF. The CDR3 region has the DNA TGTGCCAGCAGCTTGGTGTCGGACAGAAACACCATATATTTT.

The genes are TRBV4-3 and TRBJ2-3; 7 nucleotides align to TRBD1. J lost 0 bases, V lost 0 bases, and 6 bases had no gene match. The CDR3 has 17 amino acids. Germline CDR1 and CDR2: LGHNA and YSLEER. The CDR3 loop is CASSQDRRGLSTDTQYF. The DNA for the CDR3 is TGCGCCAGCAGCCAAGATAGAAGGGGGCTGAGCACAGATACGCAGTATTTT.

V usage is TRBV5-6 and J usage is TRBJ2-7, with 12 nucleotides matching TRBD2. Germline CDR1 is SGHDT and CDR2 is YYEEEE. The CDR3 runs 15 residues. V dropped 6 bases and J dropped 6; count of bases not matched to a gene: 10. The CDR3 spells CASIAKSSGGAEQYF. As DNA, the CDR3 is TGTGCCAGCATCGCTAAATCTAGCGGGGGGGCCGAGCAGTACTTC.

This clone turned up a few times. The J gene is TRBJ2-1, the V gene TRBV5-1; D is possibly TRBD1 (7 bases). This CDR3 is 15 amino acids long. Germline CDR1 is SGHRS and CDR2 is YFSETQ. V was clipped by 4 bases and J by 9 bases, with 20 bases between them. The CDR3 loop is CASSVDQGGRSEQFF. The DNA of the CDR3 is TGCGCCAGCAGCGTTGACCAGGGGGGTAGAAGTGAGCAGTTCTTC.

The chain combines TRBV27 with TRBJ2-7, with D maybe TRBD1 (6 bases). CDR1 is MNHEY, CDR2 SMNVEV, per germline (reference sequence). V was shortened by 7 bases and J by 2 bases, with 18 bases between the two germline ends. The CDR3 totals 15 residues. In DNA form, the CDR3 reads TGTGCCAGCACGAGAAGGGGGATTGGGACCTACGAGCAGTACTTC. Translation gives CASTRRGIGTYEQYF.